The rows below give T cell receptor beta chains drawn from one sample of a study of technical replicates of blood from a handful of donors. The repertoire was sequenced with immunoSEQ multiplex PCR; TCRdb's copy has only in-frame clones and lacks some. The table records about 76,000 clones, 85% to 95% of them present only once. The sequencing sample was made of T cells isolated from PBMCs. The origin of the receptors is a human donor in good health. CDR3s include the opening cysteine and the closing phenylalanine or tryptophan. A D gene is named only where the DNA matches it firmly. Size values are once, few and many counts, or a class for expanded clones, and some rows have none.

V: TRBV27; J: TRBJ1-1; size: NA; D: NA; CDR3: CASARIPGTEAFF; DNA: TGTGCCAGCGCCAGAATCCCAGGCACTGAAGCTTTCTTT
V: TRBV19; J: TRBJ1-1; size: NA; D: NA; CDR3: CASSIGENTEAFF; DNA: TGTGCCAGTAGTATCGGGGAGAACACTGAAGCTTTCTTT
V: TRBV29-1; J: TRBJ2-5; size: NA; D: NA; CDR3: CSVSLVGTPLGETQYF; DNA: TGCAGCGTTTCGCTTGTCGGGACTCCCCTAGGAGAGACCCAGTACTTC
V: TRBV5-6; J: TRBJ1-5; size: NA; D: NA; CDR3: CASSFLQNSNQPQHF; DNA: TGTGCCAGCAGCTTCTTACAGAATAGCAATCAGCCCCAGCATTTT
V: TRBV4-1; J: TRBJ2-3; size: once; D: TRBD2; CDR3: CASSQGPAGVTDTQYF; DNA: TGCGCCAGCAGCCAAGGCCCAGCGGGAGTAACAGATACGCAGTATTTT
V: TRBV9; J: TRBJ2-1; size: NA; D: TRBD1; CDR3: CASSEGQEQFF; DNA: TGTGCCAGCAGCGAGGGACAGGAGCAGTTCTTC
V: TRBV2; J: TRBJ2-7; size: NA; D: TRBD2; CDR3: CASFQDTGGEQYF; DNA: TGTGCCAGCTTCCAGGACACGGGGGGAGAGCAGTACTTC
V: TRBV7-8; J: TRBJ1-4; size: NA; D: TRBD1; CDR3: CASSLGQGLREKLFF; DNA: TGTGCCAGCAGCTTGGGACAGGGGCTGAGGGAAAAACTGTTTTTT
V: TRBV9; J: TRBJ2-1; size: NA; D: NA; CDR3: CASSVPTKSSYNEQFF; DNA: TGTGCCAGCAGCGTCCCCACTAAAAGCTCCTACAATGAGCAGTTCTTC
V: TRBV4-3; J: TRBJ1-3; size: NA; D: TRBD1; CDR3: CASSQVDRDGNTIYF; DNA: TGCGCCAGCAGCCAAGTCGACAGGGACGGAAACACCATATATTTT
V: TRBV4-2; J: TRBJ1-2; size: NA; D: NA; CDR3: CASSQDSPDRMRRNYGYTF; DNA: TGTGCCAGCAGCCAAGATTCCCCCGACCGTATGCGGCGAAACTATGGCTACACCTTC
V: TRBV29-1; J: TRBJ2-3; size: NA; D: TRBD2; CDR3: CSGLAGGPDTQYF; DNA: TGCAGCGGACTAGCGGGAGGCCCAGATACGCAGTATTTT
V: TRBV21-1; J: TRBJ1-2; size: once; D: NA; CDR3: CASSKARGINNYGYTF; DNA: TGTGCCAGCAGCAAAGCGCGGGGGATTAACAACTATGGCTACACCTTC
V: TRBV18; J: TRBJ2-7; size: NA; D: NA; CDR3: CASSPTTRGEQYF; DNA: TGTGCCAGCTCACCCACGACTCGAGGAGAGCAGTACTTC
V: TRBV2; J: TRBJ2-2; size: NA; D: TRBD1; CDR3: CASSSGTGSIGELFF; DNA: TGTGCCAGCAGCTCTGGGACAGGGAGTATCGGGGAGCTGTTTTTT
V: TRBV19; J: TRBJ1-1; size: NA; D: NA; CDR3: CASSTPRRGTEAFF; DNA: TGTGCCAGTAGTACCCCTAGGAGGGGAACTGAAGCTTTCTTT
V: TRBV9; J: TRBJ1-1; size: once; D: TRBD1; CDR3: CASSVAEYRGNTEAFF; DNA: TGTGCCAGCAGCGTAGCGGAGTACAGGGGGAACACTGAAGCTTTCTTT
V: TRBV5-6; J: TRBJ2-3; size: NA; D: NA; CDR3: CASSLVSDTQYF; DNA: TGTGCCAGCAGCTTGGTCTCAGATACGCAGTATTTT
V: TRBV10-2; J: TRBJ2-7; size: NA; D: TRBD1; CDR3: CASEDRGRGEQYF; DNA: TGCGCCAGCGAGGACAGGGGGCGAGGGGAGCAGTACTTC
V: TRBV15; J: TRBJ1-3; size: NA; D: TRBD1; CDR3: CATRTGGSGNTIYF; DNA: TGTGCCACCAGGACAGGGGGCTCTGGAAACACCATATATTTT
V: TRBV27; J: TRBJ2-1; size: NA; D: TRBD1; CDR3: CASSFGDSSYNEQFF; DNA: TGTGCCAGCAGTTTCGGGGACAGCTCCTACAATGAGCAGTTCTTC
V: TRBV2; J: TRBJ1-1; size: once; D: NA; CDR3: CASSERGGTEAFF; DNA: TGTGCCAGCAGTGAACGGGGGGGCACTGAAGCTTTCTTT
V: TRBV7-2; J: TRBJ2-1; size: NA; D: NA; CDR3: CASSLDGGSFFYNEQFF; DNA: TGTGCCAGCAGCTTAGATGGGGGGAGCTTTTTCTACAATGAGCAGTTCTTC
V: TRBV4-3; J: TRBJ2-1; size: NA; D: NA; CDR3: CASSQVGGYNEQFF; DNA: TGCGCCAGCAGCCAAGTAGGCGGCTACAATGAGCAGTTCTTC
V: TRBV2; J: TRBJ2-1; size: NA; D: NA; CDR3: CASSAEANEQFF; DNA: TGTGCCAGCAGTGCGGAGGCCAATGAGCAGTTCTTC
V: TRBV5-6; J: TRBJ2-1; size: NA; D: NA; CDR3: CASSFVDEQFF; DNA: TGTGCCAGCAGCTTTGTCGATGAGCAGTTCTTC
V: TRBV12-5; J: TRBJ2-2; size: NA; D: NA; CDR3: CASGLYPGYAGELFF; DNA: TGTGCTAGTGGTTTGTACCCAGGGTACGCCGGGGAGCTGTTTTTT
V: TRBV7-9; J: TRBJ1-2; size: NA; D: TRBD1; CDR3: CASSLDRGKGYTF; DNA: TGTGCCAGCAGCCTGGACAGGGGTAAGGGCTACACCTTC
V: TRBV6-1; J: TRBJ2-7; size: NA; D: TRBD2; CDR3: CASSVLTSGPTYEQYF; DNA: TGTGCCAGCAGTGTCCTTACTAGCGGGCCTACCTACGAGCAGTACTTC
V: TRBV11-3; J: TRBJ2-2; size: NA; D: NA; CDR3: CASSLESDTGELFF; DNA: TGTGCCAGCAGCTTAGAAAGTGATACTGGGGAGCTGTTTTTT
V: TRBV14; J: TRBJ2-3; size: once; D: NA; CDR3: CASSSSSLTDTQYF; DNA: TGTGCCAGCAGTTCTAGCAGTTTGACAGATACGCAGTATTTT
V: TRBV5-4; J: TRBJ1-3; size: NA; D: NA; CDR3: CASSRRAYGVRGNTIYF; DNA: TGTGCCAGCAGCCGTAGAGCTTACGGGGTCCGAGGGAACACCATATATTTT
V: TRBV27; J: TRBJ2-1; size: NA; D: TRBD2; CDR3: CASSLLAEYSYNEQFF; DNA: TGTGCCAGCAGTTTGCTAGCGGAGTACTCCTACAATGAGCAGTTCTTC
V: TRBV29-1; J: TRBJ2-3; size: NA; D: TRBD1; CDR3: CSVDRGLTDTQYF; DNA: TGCAGCGTCGACAGGGGGTTAACAGATACGCAGTATTTT
V: TRBV7-3; J: TRBJ1-5; size: NA; D: NA; CDR3: CASSFRAGDQPQHF; DNA: TGTGCCAGCAGCTTCCGGGCCGGGGATCAGCCCCAGCATTTT